These 24 T cell receptor beta chains were sequenced from one sample in a study of identifying expanded T cells in peripheral blood. TCRdb keeps only in-frame clones here, not all; method: immunoSEQ multiplex PCR. Of 90,000 to 100,000 clones listed, approximately 88% are singletons. The sequenced sample was blood. Receptor source: a person aged 18-70 years in good health.

This chain connects TRBV9 to TRBJ2-2; 11 bases fit TRBD2. In germline, CDR1 is SGDLS, CDR2 YYNGEE. CDR3 size: 17 residues. V was pared by 0 bases and J by 9 bases, with 10 bases of the junction left unmatched. CDR3 nucleotide sequence: TGTGCCAGCAGCGTAGGCAGTAGCGGGGGGGCGATAAGGGAGCTGTTTTTT. Translating gives CASSVGSSGGAIRELFF.

J is TRBJ2-1 and V is TRBV13; D is ambiguous. The CDR3 runs 14 residues. The germline gives CDR1 PRHDT, CDR2 FYEKMQ (reference sequence). V dropped 0 bases and J dropped 3 bases, with 6 bases sitting between them. CDR3 in amino acids: CASSLGTVYNEQFF. In nucleotides, the CDR3 is TGTGCCAGCAGCTTAGGTACAGTCTACAATGAGCAGTTCTTC.

This clone was detected once. The chain recombines TRBV21-1 with TRBJ2-3; the table gives TRBD1 as D, unverified against the DNA. TRBV21-1 is listed as a pseudogene. The CDR3 length is 16 residues. The CDR3 sequence: CASSKENSCCADTQYF. Written as DNA, the CDR3 is TGTGCCAGCAGCAAAGAGAACAGTTGTTGCGCAGATACGCAGTATTTT.

This chain connects TRBV19 to TRBJ1-5; TRBD1 agrees at 7 bases. The CDR3 extends over 15 amino acids. J lost 5 bases, V lost 6 bases, and 10 bases had no gene match. CDR1 and CDR2 (germline): LNHDA, SQIVND (reference sequence). The CDR3 DNA reads as TGTGCCAGTAGGCAGACAGGGTCCACGGATCAGCCCCAGCATTTT. Amino acids: CASRQTGSTDQPQHF.

The chain employs TRBV5-1 and TRBJ2-1; TRBD2 matches 7 bases. The CDR3 consists of 15 residues. V trimming: 0 bases; J trimming: 4 bases; junction bases outside the gene matches: 4. The germline gives CDR1 SGHRS, CDR2 YFSETQ. In DNA form, the CDR3 reads TGCGCCAGCAGCTTGGGTTCTAGCGGATACAATGAGCAGTTCTTC. Residues: CASSLGSSGYNEQFF.

This chain uses TRBV4-1 with TRBJ1-2; D possibly corresponds to TRBD1 (5 bases). Germline CDR1 reads MGHRA; CDR2 reads YSYEKL. This CDR3 has 13 amino acids. Deletions cut 0 bases from V and 8 bases from J, with 10 bases between. The CDR3 bases are TGCGCCAGCAGCCAAGAAAGGGGTGGAGGCTACACCTTC. Protein product: CASSQERGGGYTF.

This clone was observed a few times. The chain has TRBV11-3 and TRBJ1-3, with D tentatively TRBD1 (5 bases). The germline V and J ends were trimmed by 4 bases and 2 bases, with 18 bases remaining between them. The CDR3 is 17 residues long. Germline lookup yields CDR1 SGHNT and CDR2 YENEEA. CDR3 loop: CASSSRPGLETGNTIYF. DNA for the CDR3: TGTGCCAGCAGCTCGCGGCCGGGACTGGAAACTGGAAACACCATATATTTT. Together with reference TRBV11-3 and TRBJ1-3, the CDR3 gives the full variable domain: EAGVVQSPRYKIIEKKQPVAFWCNPISGHNTLYWYLQNLGQGPELLIRYENEEAVDDSQLPKDRFSAERLKGVDSTLKIQPAELGDSAVYLCASSSRPGLETGNTIYFGEGSWLTVV.

The gene calls are TRBV21-1 and TRBJ2-1; TRBD2 is the table's D call, not checked against the DNA. TRBV21-1 constitutes a pseudogene. The CDR3 spans 16 residues. In DNA form, the CDR3 reads TGTGCCAGCAGCAAAGACAGCGGGGGTTCCTACAATGAGCAGTTCTTC. Its translation is CASSKDSGGSYNEQFF.

The chain carries TRBV10-3 and TRBJ1-2, with D hard to call. V lost 2 bases, J lost 0 bases, and 4 bases lay in between. Germline values: CDR1 ENHRY, CDR2 SYGVKD. The CDR3 loop spans 13 amino acids. CDR3 DNA sequence: TGTGCCATCAGTGAGGGAGCTAACTATGGCTACACCTTC. Its translation is CAISEGANYGYTF.

The V call is TRBV5-4, the J call TRBJ2-5; possible D gene TRBD2, 7 bases. The CDR3 contains 14 residues. V lost 3 bases to trimming and J lost 3 bases, with 12 bases between them. Germline values: CDR1 SGHNT, CDR2 YYREEE (reference sequence). The CDR3 here is CASSSEGGEETQYF. Written as DNA, the CDR3 is TGTGCCAGCAGCTCGGAGGGGGGGGAAGAGACCCAGTACTTC.

V usage is TRBV30 and J usage is TRBJ2-6; D may be TRBD1 (8 bases). The germline V gene has CDR1 GTSNPN and CDR2 SVGIG (reference sequence). The CDR3 is 15 residues long. Between the trimmed V and J ends, which lost 8 bases and 0 bases, there was a span of 14 bases. CDR3 coding DNA: TGTGCCGGGGGGGACAGGCTCTCTGGGGCCAACGTCCTGACTTTC. Translating gives CAGGDRLSGANVLTF.

This clone was found once. The chain uses TRBV12-5 and TRBJ2-6, with TRBD1 matching 10 bases. This CDR3 region has 21 residues. Germline CDR1 reads LGHNT; CDR2 reads FRNRAP. The J segment lost 1 base and the V segment lost 3 bases, leaving 15 bases of the junction unmatched. Here the CDR3 reads CASGFLRQGAQNSSGANVLTF. The CDR3 nucleotides read TGTGCTAGTGGTTTCCTTAGACAGGGGGCGCAGAATTCTTCTGGGGCCAACGTCCTGACTTTC.

The chain is built from TRBV9 and TRBJ2-7; no reliable D call. The CDR3 totals 13 residues. Germline V gene data show CDR1 as SGDLS and CDR2 as YYNGEE. With 0 bases removed from V and 3 bases from J, the gap between germline ends came to 7 bases. DNA for the CDR3: TGTGCCAGCAGCGTAGAGGAAGACTACGAGCAGTACTTC. Encoded protein: CASSVEEDYEQYF.

The CDR3 reads CASNTGDSSYEQYF. The DNA for the CDR3 is TGTGCCAGCAACACGGGGGACAGCTCCTACGAGCAGTACTTC. This chain links TRBV7-8 with TRBJ2-7, with D possibly being TRBD1 (7 bases). The ends were cut back, 7 bases at V and 0 bases at J, with 13 bases in the middle. Germline CDR1 reads SGHVS; CDR2 reads FQNEAQ. The CDR3 extends over 14 amino acids. Full variable domain (outside the CDR3, taken from reference TRBV7-8 and TRBJ2-7): GAGVSQSPRYKVAKRGQDVALRCDPISGHVSLFWYQQALGQGPEFLTYFQNEAQLDKSGLPSDRFFAERPEGSVSTLKIQRTQQEDSAVYLCASNTGDSSYEQYFGPGTRLTVT.

This clone was seen only a few times. The chain has TRBV7-9 and TRBJ1-4; TRBD1 might be the D (6 bases). This CDR3 comprises 15 residues. Trimming removed 0 bases from V and 7 bases from J, with 12 bases in between. CDR1 and CDR2 (germline): SEHNR, FQNEAQ (reference sequence). The CDR3 nucleotides are TGTGCCAGCAGCTTAGCGGGGTCAGGGGCTGAAAAACTGTTTTTT. Its protein is CASSLAGSGAEKLFF.

The J gene is TRBJ1-1, the V gene TRBV30, with 7 bases that match TRBD1. The CDR3 totals 14 residues. V was clipped by 3 bases and J by 0 bases; unmatched bases: 4. Germline V gene data show CDR1 as GTSNPN and CDR2 as SVGIG (reference sequence). The chain's CDR3 is CAWSKTGLNTEAFF. The CDR3 DNA sequence: TGTGCCTGGAGCAAGACAGGGCTGAACACTGAAGCTTTCTTT.

This clone was seen just once. The chain couples TRBV5-1 to TRBJ2-1; 10 bases are a match to TRBD1. V lost 4 bases, J lost 4 bases, and 11 bases stayed unmatched. Germline V gene sequence: CDR1 SGHRS, CDR2 YFSETQ. The CDR3 runs to 17 residues. The CDR3 DNA follows: TGCGCCAGCAGCCCTAGGATTGGGACAGGGGCATACAATGAGCAGTTCTTC. It translates to CASSPRIGTGAYNEQFF.

This clone was recorded once. V and J are TRBV7-9 and TRBJ2-1, with TRBD2 identical over 16 bases. Germline V gene lookup returns CDR1 SEHNR and CDR2 FQNEAQ (reference sequence). The CDR3 is 18 amino acids. Losses at the gene ends were 5 bases for V and 5 bases for J; bases not matched to a gene: 9. The CDR3, as DNA: TGTGCCAGCAGCATTCCGGGACTAGCGGGAGGGAGCGACAATGAGCAGTTCTTC. Translated, it gives CASSIPGLAGGSDNEQFF.

The rearrangement uses TRBV5-4 and TRBJ2-3; 12 positions match TRBD1. The CDR3 loop spans 15 amino acids. The trim removed 5 bases at V and 5 bases at J, leaving 6 bases unmatched. Germline-derived CDR1 and CDR2 are SGHNT and YYREEE (reference sequence). The DNA for the CDR3 is TGTGCCAGCAGGTGGGACAGGGGGCAACAAGATACGCAGTATTTT. It codes for CASRWDRGQQDTQYF. The entire variable domain, with the rest obtained from reference TRBV5-4 and TRBJ2-3, is as follows: ETGVTQSPTHLIKTRGQQVTLRCSSQSGHNTVSWYQQALGQGPQFIFQYYREEENGRGNFPPRFSGLQFPNYSSELNVNALELDDSALYLCASRWDRGQQDTQYFGPGTRLTVL.

This clone occurred once. This rearrangement joins TRBV10-1 to TRBJ2-5, with D perhaps matching TRBD2 (6 bases). Germline CDR1 reads WNHNN; CDR2 reads SYGVQD (reference sequence). CDR3 length equals 13 residues. Trimming cost V 4 bases and J 5 bases, with 11 bases left between them. CDR3 sequence: CASSATSSETQYF. The CDR3 nucleotides read TGCGCCAGCAGTGCGACTAGTTCGGAGACCCAGTACTTC.

The chain has TRBV4-2 and TRBJ2-1; 9 nucleotides match TRBD2. The junction had 5 bases not matched to a gene; V was cut back by 1 base and J by 4 bases. The CDR3 consists of 16 residues. Germline lookup yields CDR1 LGHNA and CDR2 YNFKEQ. The CDR3 DNA reads as TGTGCCAGCAGCCAAGGGAGTAGCGGGGGTTACAATGAGCAGTTCTTC. Its protein is CASSQGSSGGYNEQFF.

The chain links TRBV5-5 to TRBJ2-7, with D perhaps matching TRBD1 (7 bases). CDR1 SGHKS and CDR2 YYEKEE come from the germline V gene (reference sequence). The CDR3 totals 15 residues. With 5 bases removed from V and 2 bases from J, the gap between germline ends came to 17 bases. CDR3 residues: CASSRAGQGAYEQYF. The CDR3, as DNA: TGTGCCAGCAGTCGAGCGGGCCAGGGGGCCTACGAGCAGTACTTC.

V usage is TRBV21-1 and J usage is TRBJ1-1; TRBD1, as called in the table, went unchecked against the DNA. TRBV21-1 is flagged as a pseudogene. The CDR3 has 14 amino acids. The CDR3 DNA reads TGTGCCAGCAGCAGGGGGACAGGGATTACTGAAGCTTTCTTT. This encodes CASSRGTGITEAFF.

The CDR3, as DNA: TGTGCCTGGAGTGTGGGAGGGGGTAGCAGCACTGAAGCTTTCTTT. This encodes CAWSVGGGSSTEAFF. V usage is TRBV30 and J usage is TRBJ1-1, with a possible D match to TRBD1 (6 bases). V lost 0 bases and J lost 4, with 15 bases in between. The CDR3 spans 15 residues. Germline V lookup: CDR1 GTSNPN, CDR2 SVGIG (reference sequence).